This TCR beta chain was identified during a study of T cells in Graves' hyperthyroidism and ophthalmopathy. There were TCR beta CDR3 regions amplified from RNA transcripts. Researchers ran a first-round RT-PCR on the TCR CDR3 using the HTBI primer set. Via MiXCR, TCRdb re-called the multiplex PCR reads, giving one row per CDR3 protein. This sample yields some 620,000 distinct CDR3 sequences, of which about 17% are seen a single time; around 4% belongs to the top ten. Study-wide findings and caveats: The model made its ophthalmopathy prediction, and onset followed a median approximately six months later. Within blood appeared most thyroid clonotypes that had expanded above 0.001.

This CDR3 is built from 15 residues. Germline values: CDR1 GTSNPN, CDR2 SVGIG (reference sequence). J gave up 4 bases and V 4 bases, and 8 bases lay outside the gene matches. Many counts were recorded for this clonotype. The antigen remains unidentified. It was 8.5 to 10 ml of fresh peripheral blood that supplied the PBMCs. The source material was blood. This rearrangement joins TRBV30 to TRBJ2-3; 10 nucleotides agree with TRBD2. This receptor was identified in a woman in her 30s with Graves' hyperthyroidism. This CDR3 reads CAWTKAGGPADTQYF. CDR3 bases: TGTGCCTGGACAAAAGCGGGAGGGCCTGCAGATACGCAGTATTTT. Variable domain in full (rest from reference TRBV30 and TRBJ2-3): SQTIHQWPATLVQPVGSPLSLECTVEGTSNPNLYWYRQAAGRGLQLLFYSVGIGQISSEVPQNLSASRPQDRQFILSSKKLLLSDSGFYLCAWTKAGGPADTQYFGPGTRLTVL.